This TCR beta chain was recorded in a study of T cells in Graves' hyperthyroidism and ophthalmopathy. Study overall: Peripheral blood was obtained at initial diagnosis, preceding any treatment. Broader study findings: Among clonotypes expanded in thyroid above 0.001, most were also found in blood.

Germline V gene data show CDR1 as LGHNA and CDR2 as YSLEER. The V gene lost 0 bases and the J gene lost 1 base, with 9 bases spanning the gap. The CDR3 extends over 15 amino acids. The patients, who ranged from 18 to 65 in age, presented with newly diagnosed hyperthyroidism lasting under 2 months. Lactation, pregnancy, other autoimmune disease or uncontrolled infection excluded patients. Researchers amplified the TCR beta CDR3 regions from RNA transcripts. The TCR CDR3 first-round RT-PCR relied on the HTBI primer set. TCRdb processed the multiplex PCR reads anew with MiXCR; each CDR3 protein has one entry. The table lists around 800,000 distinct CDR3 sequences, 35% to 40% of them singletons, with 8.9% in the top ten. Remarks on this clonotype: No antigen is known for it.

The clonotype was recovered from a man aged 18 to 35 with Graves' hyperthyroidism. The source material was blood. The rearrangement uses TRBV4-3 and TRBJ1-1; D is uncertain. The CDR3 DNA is TGCGCCAGCAGCCAAGATATCAAGTGGAACACTGAAGCTTTCTTT. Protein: CASSQDIKWNTEAFF.